This T cell receptor (beta chain) stems from a study of cytomegalovirus exposure and HLA in healthy donors. This clone has a handful of counts. The CDR3 has 14 amino acids. The germline gives CDR1 SGHTA, CDR2 FQGNSA. V dropped 2 bases and J dropped 3 bases, with 11 bases sitting between them. With 60 Vbeta and 13 Jbeta primers, the PCR was carried out. Data came from immunoSEQ multiplex PCR; TCRdb stores just in-frame clones and leaves some out. The sample gives around 110,000 clones, roughly 69% of which show up once; roughly 9.7% is in the top ten. The clonotype originates from a woman aged 40 to 50 in good health and CMV-seropositive. V gene TRBV7-2 combines with J gene TRBJ2-7; D might be TRBD2 (6 bases). The specimen sequenced was PBMCs. CDR3 DNA: TGTGCCAGCAGCTTAACGGGAGTTAGCTACGAGCAGTACTTC. This sequence encodes CASSLTGVSYEQYF.